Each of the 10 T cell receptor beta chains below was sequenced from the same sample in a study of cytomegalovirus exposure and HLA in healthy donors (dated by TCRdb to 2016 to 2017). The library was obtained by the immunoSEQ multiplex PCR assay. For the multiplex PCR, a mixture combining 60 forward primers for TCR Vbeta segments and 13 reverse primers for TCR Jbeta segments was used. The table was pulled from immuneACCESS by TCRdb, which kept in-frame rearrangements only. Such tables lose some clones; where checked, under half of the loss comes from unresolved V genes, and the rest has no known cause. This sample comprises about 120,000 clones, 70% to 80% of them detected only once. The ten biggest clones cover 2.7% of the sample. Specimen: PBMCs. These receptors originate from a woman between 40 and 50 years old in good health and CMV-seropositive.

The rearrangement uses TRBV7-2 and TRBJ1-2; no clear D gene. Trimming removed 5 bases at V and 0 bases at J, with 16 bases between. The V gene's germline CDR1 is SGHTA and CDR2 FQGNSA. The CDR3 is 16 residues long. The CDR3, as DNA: TGTGCCAGCAGCCAAGTACCCCGACTAGCTAACTATGGCTACACCTTC. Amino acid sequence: CASSQVPRLANYGYTF.

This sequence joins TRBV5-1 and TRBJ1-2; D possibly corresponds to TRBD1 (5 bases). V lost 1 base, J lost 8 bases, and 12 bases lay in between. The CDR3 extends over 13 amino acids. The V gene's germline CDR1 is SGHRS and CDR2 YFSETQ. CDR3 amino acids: CASSLNRLEGYTF. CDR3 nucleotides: TGCGCCAGCAGCTTGAACAGGCTAGAGGGCTACACCTTC.

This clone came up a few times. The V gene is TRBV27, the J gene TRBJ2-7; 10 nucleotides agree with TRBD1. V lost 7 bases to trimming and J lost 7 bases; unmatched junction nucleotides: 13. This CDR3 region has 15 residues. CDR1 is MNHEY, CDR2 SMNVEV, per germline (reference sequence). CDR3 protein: CASNQRQGAGGEQYF. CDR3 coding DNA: TGTGCCAGCAATCAAAGACAGGGGGCTGGAGGGGAGCAGTACTTC.

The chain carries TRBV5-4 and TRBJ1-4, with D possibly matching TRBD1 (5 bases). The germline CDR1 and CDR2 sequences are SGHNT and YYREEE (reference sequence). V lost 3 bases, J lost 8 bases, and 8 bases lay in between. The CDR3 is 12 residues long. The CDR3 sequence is CASSSGGEKLFF. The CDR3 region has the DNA TGTGCCAGCAGCTCTGGGGGGGAAAAACTGTTTTTT.

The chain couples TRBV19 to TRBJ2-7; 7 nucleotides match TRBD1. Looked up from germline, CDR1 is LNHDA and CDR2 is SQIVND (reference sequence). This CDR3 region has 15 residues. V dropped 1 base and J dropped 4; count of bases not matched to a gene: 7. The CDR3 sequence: CASSIALTGRYEQYF. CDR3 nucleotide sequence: TGTGCCAGTAGTATAGCCTTGACAGGGAGATACGAGCAGTACTTC.

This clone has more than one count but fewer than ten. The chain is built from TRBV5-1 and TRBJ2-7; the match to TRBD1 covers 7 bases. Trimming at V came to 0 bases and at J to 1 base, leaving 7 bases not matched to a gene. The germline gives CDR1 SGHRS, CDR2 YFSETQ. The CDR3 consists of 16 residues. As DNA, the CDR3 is TGCGCCAGCAGCTTGGGAGGGGGCCCACTATCCTACGAGCAGTACTTC. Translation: CASSLGGGPLSYEQYF.

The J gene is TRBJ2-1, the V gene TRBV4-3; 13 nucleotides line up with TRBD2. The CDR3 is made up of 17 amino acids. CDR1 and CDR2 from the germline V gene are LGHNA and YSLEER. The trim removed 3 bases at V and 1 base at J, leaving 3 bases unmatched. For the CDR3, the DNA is TGCGCCAGCAGCCAGAGACTAGCGGGAGGTTCCTACAATGAGCAGTTCTTC. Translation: CASSQRLAGGSYNEQFF.

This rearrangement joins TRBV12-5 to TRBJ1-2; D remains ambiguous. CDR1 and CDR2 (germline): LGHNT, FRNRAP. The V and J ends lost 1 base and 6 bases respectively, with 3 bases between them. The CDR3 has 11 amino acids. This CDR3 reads CASGLANGYTF. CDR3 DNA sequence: TGTGCTAGTGGTTTGGCTAATGGCTACACCTTC.

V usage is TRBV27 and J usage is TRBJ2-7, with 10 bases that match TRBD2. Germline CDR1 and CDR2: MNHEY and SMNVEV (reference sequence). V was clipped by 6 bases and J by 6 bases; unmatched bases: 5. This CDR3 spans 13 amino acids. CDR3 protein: CASRSSGSFEQYF. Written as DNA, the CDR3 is TGTGCCAGCAGGTCTAGCGGGAGCTTCGAGCAGTACTTC.

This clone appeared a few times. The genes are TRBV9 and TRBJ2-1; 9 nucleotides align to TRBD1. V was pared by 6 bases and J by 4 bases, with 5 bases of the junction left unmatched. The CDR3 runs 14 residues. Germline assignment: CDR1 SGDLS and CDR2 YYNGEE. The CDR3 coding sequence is TGTGCCAGCAATCGACAGGGGGGATACAATGAGCAGTTCTTC. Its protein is CASNRQGGYNEQFF.